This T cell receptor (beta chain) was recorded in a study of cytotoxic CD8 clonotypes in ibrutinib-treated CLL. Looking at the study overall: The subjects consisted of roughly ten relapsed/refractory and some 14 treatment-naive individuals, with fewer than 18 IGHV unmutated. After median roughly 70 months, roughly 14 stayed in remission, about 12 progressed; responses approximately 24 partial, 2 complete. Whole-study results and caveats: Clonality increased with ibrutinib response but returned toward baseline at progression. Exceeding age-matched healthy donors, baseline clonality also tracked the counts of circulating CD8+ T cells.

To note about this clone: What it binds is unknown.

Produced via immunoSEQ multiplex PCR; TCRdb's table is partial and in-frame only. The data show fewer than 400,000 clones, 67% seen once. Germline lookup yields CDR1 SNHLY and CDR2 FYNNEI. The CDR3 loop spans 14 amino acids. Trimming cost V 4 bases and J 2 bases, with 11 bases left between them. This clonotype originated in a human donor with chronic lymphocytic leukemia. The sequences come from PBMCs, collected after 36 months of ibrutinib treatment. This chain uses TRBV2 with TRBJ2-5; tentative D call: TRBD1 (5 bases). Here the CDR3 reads CASSGQTYQETQYF. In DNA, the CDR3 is TGTGCCAGCAGTGGACAGACCTATCAAGAGACCCAGTACTTC.